These 19 T cell receptor beta chains were all obtained from the same sample, sequenced in a study of shared clonotypes between healthy human individuals. The naive CD8 subset, CD45RO-negative cells positively selected for CCR7, excluded terminally differentiated effector memory CD45RA+ cells. Data came from immunoSEQ multiplex PCR; TCRdb stores just in-frame clones and leaves some out. The data contain roughly 2.1 million clones, approximately 94% of them singletons. Sequences were obtained from naive CD8+ T cells from PBMCs. The receptors were gathered from a man younger than 30 in good health. Some clones in this sample may be carry-over from other donors' samples.

CDR3: CASSSGSIPYEQYF. The DNA of the CDR3 is TGTGCCAGCAGCTCGGGCAGCATCCCCTACGAGCAGTACTTC. The V call is TRBV5-6, the J call TRBJ2-7; D gene unclear. The germline V gene has CDR1 SGHDT and CDR2 YYEEEE. With 3 bases removed from V and 2 bases from J, the gap between germline ends came to 12 bases. This CDR3 has 14 residues.

This sequence joins TRBV7-3 and TRBJ2-1, with 8 positions matching TRBD2. The CDR3 sequence is 15 residues long. Germline V lookup: CDR1 SGHTA, CDR2 FQGTGA. The ends lost 1 base at V and 6 bases at J; junction bases unmatched: 5. This chain's CDR3 is CASSLKAGGPNEQFF. The CDR3 DNA reads TGTGCCAGCAGCTTAAAGGCGGGAGGACCCAATGAGCAGTTCTTC.

The chain employs TRBV29-1 and TRBJ2-2; unclear D gene. Trimming took 2 bases from V and 4 from J, leaving 5 bases between them. The CDR3 has 12 amino acids. CDR1 is SQVTM and CDR2 is ANQGSEA in the germline V gene. In DNA, the CDR3 is TGCAGCGTTGAATTTACCACCGGGGAGCTGTTTTTT. Its translation is CSVEFTTGELFF.

V and J are TRBV7-9 and TRBJ1-1; a possible D gene is TRBD1 (5 bases). The germline V gene has CDR1 SEHNR and CDR2 FQNEAQ (reference sequence). This CDR3 region has 16 residues. Trimming took 1 base from V and 1 from J, leaving 13 bases between them. For the CDR3, the DNA is TGTGCCAGCAGCTTAGGGCCCTGGGGGGAGAACACTGAAGCTTTCTTT. Translating gives CASSLGPWGENTEAFF.

This clone occurred once. This chain connects TRBV9 to TRBJ2-7; D is uncertain. The germline V gene has CDR1 SGDLS and CDR2 YYNGEE. The CDR3 totals 14 residues. Trimming shortened V by 3 bases and J by 2 bases, and 12 bases separated the two germline ends. DNA of the CDR3: TGTGCCAGCAGCGAGGCAGGATCCCCCTACGAGCAGTACTTC. This gives the protein CASSEAGSPYEQYF.

The chain has TRBV30 and TRBJ1-1, with TRBD1 matching over 8 bases. The CDR3 runs to 15 residues. The germline gives CDR1 GTSNPN, CDR2 SVGIG (reference sequence). Unmatched junction bases numbered 11, after V lost 4 bases and J lost 4 bases. CDR3: CAWKGQGFRLTEAFF. The CDR3 nucleotides read TGTGCCTGGAAAGGACAGGGCTTCCGACTCACTGAAGCTTTCTTT.

V is TRBV27 and J is TRBJ2-3; 9 nucleotides align to TRBD1. The CDR3 loop spans 14 amino acids. V lost 8 bases to trimming and J lost 2 bases; unmatched junction nucleotides: 5. In germline, CDR1 is MNHEY, CDR2 SMNVEV (reference sequence). CDR3 DNA: TGTGCCAGCGCGGGACAGGGAGCCACAGATACGCAGTATTTT. This translates into CASAGQGATDTQYF.

The chain couples TRBV7-3 to TRBJ2-7; tentative D call: TRBD2 (5 bases). Germline V CDR1 and CDR2: SGHTA, FQGTGA. CDR3 length: 15 amino acids. V dropped 1 base and J dropped 3 bases, with 13 bases sitting between them. The CDR3 DNA follows: TGTGCCAGCAGCTTAAAAGAGGGAAGGCGCTACGAGCAGTACTTC. This codes for CASSLKEGRRYEQYF.

This clone was detected once. V usage is TRBV7-9 and J usage is TRBJ2-3, with TRBD2 identical over 8 bases. CDR3 length: 17 amino acids. Looked up from germline, CDR1 is SEHNR and CDR2 is FQNEAQ (reference sequence). V shed 0 bases and J 2 bases; nucleotides not matched to a gene: 7. The CDR3 is CASSLALAGSTTDTQYF. CDR3 coding DNA: TGTGCCAGCAGCTTAGCTCTAGCGGGTTCCACCACAGATACGCAGTATTTT.

The gene calls are TRBV7-9 and TRBJ2-2; D not resolved. CDR1 SEHNR and CDR2 FQNEAQ come from the germline V gene (reference sequence). V was shortened by 7 bases and J by 0 bases, with 9 bases between the two germline ends. The CDR3 contains 14 residues. This chain's CDR3 is CASTLGANTGELFF. CDR3 nucleotide sequence: TGTGCCAGCACCTTGGGCGCGAACACCGGGGAGCTGTTTTTT.

The rearrangement uses TRBV5-8 and TRBJ1-5; D not certain. V lost 0 bases and J 4 bases, leaving 5 bases between the germline ends. CDR1 is SGHTS and CDR2 is YDEGEE in the germline V gene. This CDR3 is 13 amino acids long. In DNA, the CDR3 is TGTGCCAGCAGCTTGGGGACTAATCAGCCCCAGCATTTT. Residues: CASSLGTNQPQHF.

The chain has TRBV19 and TRBJ1-1; TRBD1 aligns across 11 bases. This CDR3 has 15 residues. Per the germline V gene, CDR1 is LNHDA and CDR2 is SQIVND (reference sequence). J lost 5 bases, V lost 6 bases, and 8 bases had no gene match. The CDR3 DNA reads as TGTGCCAGTAGCGCCTTTGGACAGGGGGCGACTGAAGCTTTCTTT. Protein: CASSAFGQGATEAFF.

The chain employs TRBV9 and TRBJ2-1; no clear D. Trimming shortened V by 3 bases and J by 3 bases, and 19 bases separated the two germline ends. Germline loops: CDR1 SGDLS, CDR2 YYNGEE. This CDR3 has 17 residues. CDR3 loop: CASSATSRSNFYNEQFF. The CDR3 DNA reads TGTGCCAGCAGCGCCACCTCCCGGTCCAATTTCTACAATGAGCAGTTCTTC.

The sample holds one count of this clone. The gene calls are TRBV13 and TRBJ2-2, with D possibly TRBD2 on 5 matching bases. The CDR3 sequence is 18 residues long. V lost 2 bases, J lost 4 bases, and 20 bases lay in between. Per germline, CDR1 PRHDT and CDR2 FYEKMQ (reference sequence). CDR3 protein: CASSLTSPSFRGTGELFF. The CDR3 nucleotides read TGTGCCAGCAGCTTAACCAGCCCCAGTTTTCGGGGCACCGGGGAGCTGTTTTTT.

This chain connects TRBV9 to TRBJ2-1, with D perhaps matching TRBD2 (5 bases). The CDR3 length is 14 residues. Between the trimmed V and J ends, which lost 3 bases and 0 bases, there was a span of 7 bases. CDR1 is SGDLS and CDR2 is YYNGEE in the germline V gene. CDR3 in DNA: TGTGCCAGCAGCGCCCGGGACTCCTACAATGAGCAGTTCTTC. It is translated as CASSARDSYNEQFF.

The chain couples TRBV7-7 to TRBJ2-7; TRBD1 matches 10 bases. Trimming at V came to 5 bases and at J to 5 bases, leaving 3 bases not matched to a gene. This CDR3 is 13 amino acids long. Germline V gene sequence: CDR1 SSHAT, CDR2 FNYEAQ (reference sequence). CDR3 nucleotide sequence: TGTGCCAGCAGCATCGGGACAGGGGACGAGCAGTACTTC. It encodes CASSIGTGDEQYF.

Details on this clone: Within the sample, other DNA sequences also encode this same CDR3. The chain links TRBV9 to TRBJ2-3; D perhaps matches TRBD2 (6 bases). This CDR3 spans 15 amino acids. Germline CDR1 SGDLS, CDR2 YYNGEE. Trimming stripped 2 bases from V and 2 bases from J, with 12 bases between. CDR3 in amino acids: CASSVGGVVTDTQYF. The CDR3 region has the DNA TGTGCCAGCAGCGTTGGCGGGGTGGTCACAGATACGCAGTATTTT.

This chain uses TRBV15 with TRBJ2-7; tentatively, D is TRBD2 (7 bases). The germline V gene has CDR1 LNHNV and CDR2 YYDKDF (reference sequence). Trimming took off 4 bases at V and 0 bases at J, with 13 bases between the two ends. The CDR3 has 15 residues. Here the CDR3 DNA reads TGTGCCACCAGCACCGGACTAGGGGGCTCCTACGAGCAGTACTTC. Protein product: CATSTGLGGSYEQYF. Using reference TRBV15 and TRBJ2-7 for the parts outside the CDR3, the full variable domain is DAMVIQNPRYQVTQFGKPVTLSCSQTLNHNVMYWYQQKSSQAPKLLFHYYDKDFNNEADTPDNFQSRRPNTSFCFLDIRSPGLGDTAMYLCATSTGLGGSYEQYFGPGTRLTVT.

V usage is TRBV5-1 and J usage is TRBJ1-1, with 7 bases fitting TRBD1. The CDR3 is made up of 16 amino acids. The V segment lost 1 base and the J segment 3 bases; nucleotides outside the gene matches: 9. The germline gives CDR1 SGHRS, CDR2 YFSETQ. The CDR3 spells CASSLTRTGGYTEAFF. In DNA, the CDR3 is TGCGCCAGCAGCTTGACACGGACAGGAGGATACACTGAAGCTTTCTTT. The whole variable domain, remainder taken from reference TRBV5-1 and TRBJ1-1, is KAGVTQTPRYLIKTRGQQVTLSCSPISGHRSVSWYQQTPGQGLQFLFEYFSETQRNKGNFPGRFSGRQFSNSRSEMNVSTLELGDSALYLCASSLTRTGGYTEAFFGQGTRLTVV.